This T cell receptor beta chain was documented in a study of human T cells and chemical hapten exposure. This clonotype was counted between two and nine times. Time point defined: pre-sensitization, week 0. Described treatment: therapeutic diphenylcyclopropenone sensitization with weekly scalp DPC. Germline V CDR1 and CDR2: LNHNV, YYDKDF (reference sequence). The CDR3 loop spans 15 amino acids. J was trimmed by 4 bases and V by 0 bases; bases with no gene match: 3. TCRdb redid the calling of the RACE reads with MiXCR, one entry per CDR3 protein. The sample carries a few hundred thousand distinct CDR3 sequences, 5.5% recorded once.

Sequencing used whole blood, obtained in connection with sensitization to the hapten diphenylcyclopropenone (DPC). The genes are TRBV15 and TRBJ2-1; TRBD2 matches at 7 bases. The clonotype originates from a woman under 30 with alopecia areata. Some clones in this sample may be carry-over from other donors' samples. The CDR3 nucleotides are TGTGCCACCAGCAGAGACCCAGCGGGGTACAATGAGCAGTTCTTC. It specifies CATSRDPAGYNEQFF.